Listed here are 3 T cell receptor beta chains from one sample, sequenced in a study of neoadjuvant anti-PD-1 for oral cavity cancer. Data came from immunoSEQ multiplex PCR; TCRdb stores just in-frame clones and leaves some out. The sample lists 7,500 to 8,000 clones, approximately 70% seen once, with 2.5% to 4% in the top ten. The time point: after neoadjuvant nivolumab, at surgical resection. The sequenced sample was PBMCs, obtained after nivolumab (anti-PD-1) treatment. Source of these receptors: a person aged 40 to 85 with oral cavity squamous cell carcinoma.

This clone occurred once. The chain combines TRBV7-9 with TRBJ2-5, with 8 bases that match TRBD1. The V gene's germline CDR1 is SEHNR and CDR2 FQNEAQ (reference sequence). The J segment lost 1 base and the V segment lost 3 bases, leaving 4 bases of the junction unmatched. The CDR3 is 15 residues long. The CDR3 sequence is CASSLRTGSQETQYF. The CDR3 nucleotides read TGTGCCAGCAGCTTGCGGACAGGGTCCCAAGAGACCCAGTACTTC. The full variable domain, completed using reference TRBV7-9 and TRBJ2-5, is DTGVSQNPRHKITKRGQNVTFRCDPISEHNRLYWYRQTLGQGPEFLTYFQNEAQLEKSRLLSDRFSAERPKGSFSTLEIQRTEQGDSAMYLCASSLRTGSQETQYFGPGTRLLVL.

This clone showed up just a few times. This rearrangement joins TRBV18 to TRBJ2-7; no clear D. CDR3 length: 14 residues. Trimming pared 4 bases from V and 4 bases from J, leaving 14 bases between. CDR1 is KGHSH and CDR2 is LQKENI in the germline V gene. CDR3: CASSRAGLPYEQYF. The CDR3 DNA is TGTGCCAGCTCACGAGCAGGCCTGCCTTACGAGCAGTACTTC. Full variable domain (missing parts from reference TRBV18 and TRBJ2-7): NAGVMQNPRHLVRRRGQEARLRCSPMKGHSHVYWYRQLPEEGLKFMVYLQKENIIDESGMPKERFSAEFPKEGPSILRIQQVVRGDSAAYFCASSRAGLPYEQYFGPGTRLTVT.

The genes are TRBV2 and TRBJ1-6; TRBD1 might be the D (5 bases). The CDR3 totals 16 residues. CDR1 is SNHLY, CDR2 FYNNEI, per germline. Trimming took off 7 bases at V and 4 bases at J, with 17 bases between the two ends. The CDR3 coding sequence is TGTGCCAGCACGGGCGGGTCAAGGGGATATAATTCACCCCTCCACTTT. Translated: CASTGGSRGYNSPLHF.